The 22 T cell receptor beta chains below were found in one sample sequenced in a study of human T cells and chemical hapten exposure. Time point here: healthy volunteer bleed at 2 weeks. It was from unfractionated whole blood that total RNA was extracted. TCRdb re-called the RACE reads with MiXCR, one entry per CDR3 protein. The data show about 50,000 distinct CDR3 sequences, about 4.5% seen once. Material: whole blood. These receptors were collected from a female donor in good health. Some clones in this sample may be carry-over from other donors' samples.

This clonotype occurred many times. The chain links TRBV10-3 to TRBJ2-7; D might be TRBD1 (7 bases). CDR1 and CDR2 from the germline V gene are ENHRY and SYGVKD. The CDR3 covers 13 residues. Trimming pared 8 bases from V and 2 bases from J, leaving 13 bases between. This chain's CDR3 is CAIAGTDTYEQYF. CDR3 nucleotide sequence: TGTGCCATCGCGGGGACAGACACCTACGAGCAGTACTTC.

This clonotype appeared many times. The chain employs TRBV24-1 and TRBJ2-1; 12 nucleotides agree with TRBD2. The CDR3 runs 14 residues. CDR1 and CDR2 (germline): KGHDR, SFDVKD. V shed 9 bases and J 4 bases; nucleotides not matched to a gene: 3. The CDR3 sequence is CATQGLAGYNEQFF. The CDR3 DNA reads TGTGCCACCCAGGGACTAGCGGGTTACAATGAGCAGTTCTTC.

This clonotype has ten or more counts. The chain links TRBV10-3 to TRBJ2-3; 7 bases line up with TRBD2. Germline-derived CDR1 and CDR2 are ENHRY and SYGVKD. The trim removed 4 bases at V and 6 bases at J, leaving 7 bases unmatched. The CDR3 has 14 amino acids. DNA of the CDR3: TGTGCCATCAGTGGTAGGACTAGTGAGGATACGCAGTATTTT. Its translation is CAISGRTSEDTQYF.

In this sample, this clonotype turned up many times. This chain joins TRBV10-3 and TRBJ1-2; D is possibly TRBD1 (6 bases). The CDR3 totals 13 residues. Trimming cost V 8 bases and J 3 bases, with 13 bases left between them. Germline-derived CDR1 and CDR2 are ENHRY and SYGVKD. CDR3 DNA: TGTGCCATCGGGCGGGACAAGGACTATGGCTACACCTTC. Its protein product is CAIGRDKDYGYTF.

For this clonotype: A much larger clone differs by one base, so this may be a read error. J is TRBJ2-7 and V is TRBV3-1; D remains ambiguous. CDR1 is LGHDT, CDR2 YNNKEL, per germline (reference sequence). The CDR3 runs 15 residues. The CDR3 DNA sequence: TGTGTCAGCAGCCAAGATCTACGCAGGTCCTACGAGCAGTACTTC. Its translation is CVSSQDLRRSYEQYF.

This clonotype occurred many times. CDR3: CASSLSPRRRTDTQYF. As DNA, the CDR3 is TGTGCCAGCAGCTTAAGTCCCAGACGCCGCACAGATACGCAGTATTTT. This sequence joins TRBV7-9 and TRBJ2-3; D is unresolved. V was shortened by 2 bases and J by 1 base, with 13 bases between the two germline ends. Germline V gene lookup returns CDR1 SEHNR and CDR2 FQNEAQ (reference sequence). This CDR3 spans 16 amino acids.

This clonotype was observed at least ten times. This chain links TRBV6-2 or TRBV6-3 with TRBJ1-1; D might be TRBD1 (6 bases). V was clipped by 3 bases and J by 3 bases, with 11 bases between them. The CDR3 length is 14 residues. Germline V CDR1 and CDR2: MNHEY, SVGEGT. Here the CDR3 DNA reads TGTGCCAGCAGTTATCGGGACATATACACTGAAGCTTTCTTT. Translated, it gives CASSYRDIYTEAFF.

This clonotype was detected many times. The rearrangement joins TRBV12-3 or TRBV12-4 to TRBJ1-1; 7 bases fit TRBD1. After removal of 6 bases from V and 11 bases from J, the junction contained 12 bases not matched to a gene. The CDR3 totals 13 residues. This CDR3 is CASRGGQDSYAFF. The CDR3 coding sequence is TGTGCCAGCAGGGGAGGACAGGATTCTTATGCTTTCTTT.

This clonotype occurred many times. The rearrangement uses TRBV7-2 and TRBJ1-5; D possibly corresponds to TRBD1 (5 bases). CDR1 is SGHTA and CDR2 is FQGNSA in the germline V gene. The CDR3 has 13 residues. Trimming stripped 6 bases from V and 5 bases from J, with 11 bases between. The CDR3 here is CASSSKGYQPQHF. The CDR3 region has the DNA TGTGCCAGCAGTTCAAAGGGGTATCAGCCCCAGCATTTT.

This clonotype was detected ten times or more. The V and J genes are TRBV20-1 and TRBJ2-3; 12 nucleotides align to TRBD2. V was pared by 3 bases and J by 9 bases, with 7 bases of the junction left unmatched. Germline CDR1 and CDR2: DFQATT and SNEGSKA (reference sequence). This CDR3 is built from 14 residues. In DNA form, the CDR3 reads TGCAGTGCTAGGTCTAGCGGGGGGGCCGAGACGCAGTATTTT. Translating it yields CSARSSGGAETQYF.

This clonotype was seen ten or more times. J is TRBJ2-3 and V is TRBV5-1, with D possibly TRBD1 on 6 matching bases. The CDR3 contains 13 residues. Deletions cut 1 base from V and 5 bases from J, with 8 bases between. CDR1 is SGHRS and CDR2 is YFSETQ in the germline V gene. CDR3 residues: CASSLWGQDTQYF. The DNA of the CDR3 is TGCGCCAGCAGCTTGTGGGGACAAGATACGCAGTATTTT.

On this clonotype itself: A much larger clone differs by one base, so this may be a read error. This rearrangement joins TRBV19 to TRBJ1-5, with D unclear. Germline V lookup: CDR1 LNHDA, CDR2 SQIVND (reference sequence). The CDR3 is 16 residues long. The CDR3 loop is CASSSARRQYGQPQNF. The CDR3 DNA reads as TGTGCCAGTAGTTCAGCCCGACGGCAATACGGGCAGCCCCAGAATTTT.

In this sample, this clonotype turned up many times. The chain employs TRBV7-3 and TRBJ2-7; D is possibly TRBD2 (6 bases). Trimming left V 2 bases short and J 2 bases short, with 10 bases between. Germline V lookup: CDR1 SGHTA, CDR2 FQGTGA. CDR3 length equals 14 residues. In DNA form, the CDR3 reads TGTGCCAGCAGCTTACGGGGGTTTCCCTACGAGCAGTACTTC. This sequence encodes CASSLRGFPYEQYF.

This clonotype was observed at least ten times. This CDR3 reads CASSPMAGGAFF. CDR3 sequence (DNA): TGTGCCAGCTCCCCGATGGCAGGGGGCGCTTTCTTT. This sequence joins TRBV18 and TRBJ1-1; 8 nucleotides match TRBD1. The V and J ends lost 6 bases and 11 bases, in that order; junction bases with no gene match: 8. The CDR3 covers 12 residues. Looked up from germline, CDR1 is KGHSH and CDR2 is LQKENI.

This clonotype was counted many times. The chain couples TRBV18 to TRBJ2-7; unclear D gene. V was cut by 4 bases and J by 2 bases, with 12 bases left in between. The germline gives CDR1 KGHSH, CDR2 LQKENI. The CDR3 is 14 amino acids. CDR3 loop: CASSRPVPPYEQYF. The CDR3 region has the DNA TGTGCCAGCTCACGCCCAGTACCTCCCTACGAGCAGTACTTC.

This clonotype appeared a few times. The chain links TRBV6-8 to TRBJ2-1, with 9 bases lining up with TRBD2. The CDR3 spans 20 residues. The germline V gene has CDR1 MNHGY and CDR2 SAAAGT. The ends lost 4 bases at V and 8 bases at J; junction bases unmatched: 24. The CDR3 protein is CASSSNTRPNAGGPWHEQFF. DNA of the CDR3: TGTGCCAGCAGTTCCAACACGCGTCCCAACGCGGGGGGGCCGTGGCATGAGCAGTTCTTC.

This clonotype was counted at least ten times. This chain's CDR3 is CASSLGAGPDTQYF. DNA of the CDR3: TGTGCCAGCAGCTTAGGGGCAGGACCAGATACGCAGTATTTT. The chain joins TRBV7-9 to TRBJ2-3; no definite D call. This CDR3 spans 14 amino acids. The germline V gene encodes CDR1 SEHNR and CDR2 FQNEAQ (reference sequence). The V and J ends lost 1 base and 4 bases respectively, with 9 bases between them.

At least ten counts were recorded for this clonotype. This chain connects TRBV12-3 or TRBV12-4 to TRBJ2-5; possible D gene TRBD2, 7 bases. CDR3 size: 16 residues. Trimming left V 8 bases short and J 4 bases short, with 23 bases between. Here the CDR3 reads CASHGGSGEGVETQYF. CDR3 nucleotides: TGTGCCAGCCATGGCGGGAGCGGGGAGGGGGTAGAGACCCAGTACTTC.

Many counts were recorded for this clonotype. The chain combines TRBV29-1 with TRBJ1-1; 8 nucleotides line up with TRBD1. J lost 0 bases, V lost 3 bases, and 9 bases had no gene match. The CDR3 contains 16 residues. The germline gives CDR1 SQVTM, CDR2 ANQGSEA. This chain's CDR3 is CSVDGQGVPLNTEAFF. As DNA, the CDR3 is TGCAGCGTTGATGGACAGGGAGTCCCTTTGAACACTGAAGCTTTCTTT.

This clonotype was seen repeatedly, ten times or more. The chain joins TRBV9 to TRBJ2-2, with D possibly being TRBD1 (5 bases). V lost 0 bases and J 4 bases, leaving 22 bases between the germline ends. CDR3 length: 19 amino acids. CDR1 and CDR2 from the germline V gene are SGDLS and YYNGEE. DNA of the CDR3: TGTGCCAGCAGCGTAGCTATCGGTTATACGTCAGGGCGCACCGGGGAGCTGTTTTTT. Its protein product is CASSVAIGYTSGRTGELFF.

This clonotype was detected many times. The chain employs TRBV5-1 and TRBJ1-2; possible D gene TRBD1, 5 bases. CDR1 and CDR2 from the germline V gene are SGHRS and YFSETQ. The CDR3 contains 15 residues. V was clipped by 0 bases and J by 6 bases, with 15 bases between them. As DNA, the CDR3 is TGCGCCAGCAGCTTGGCCCCAGGGATCCGTAATGGCTACACCTTC. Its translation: CASSLAPGIRNGYTF.

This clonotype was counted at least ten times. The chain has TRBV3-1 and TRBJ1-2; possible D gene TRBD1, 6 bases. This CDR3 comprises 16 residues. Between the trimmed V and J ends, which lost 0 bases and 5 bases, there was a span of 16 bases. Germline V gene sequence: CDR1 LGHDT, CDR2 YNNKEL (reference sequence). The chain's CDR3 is CASSQDRGGRGYGYTF. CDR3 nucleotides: TGTGCCAGCAGCCAAGATCGTGGGGGGCGCGGGTATGGCTACACCTTC. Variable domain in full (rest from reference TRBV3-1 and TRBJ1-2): DTAVSQTPKYLVTQMGNDKSIKCEQNLGHDTMYWYKQDSKKFLKIMFSYNNKELIINETVPNRFSPKSPDKAHLNLHINSLELGDSAVYFCASSQDRGGRGYGYTFGSGTRLTVV.